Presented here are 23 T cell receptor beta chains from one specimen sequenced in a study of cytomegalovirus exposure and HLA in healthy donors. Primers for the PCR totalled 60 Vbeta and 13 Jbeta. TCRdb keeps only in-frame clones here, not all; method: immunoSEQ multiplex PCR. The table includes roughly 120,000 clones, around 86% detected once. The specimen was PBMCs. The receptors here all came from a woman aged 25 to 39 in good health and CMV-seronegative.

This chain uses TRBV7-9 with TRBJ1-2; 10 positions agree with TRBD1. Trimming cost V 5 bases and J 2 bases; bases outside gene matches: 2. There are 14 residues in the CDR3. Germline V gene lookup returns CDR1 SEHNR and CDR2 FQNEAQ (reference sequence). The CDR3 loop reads CASSPGQGNYGYTF. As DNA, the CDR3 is TGTGCCAGCAGCCCGGGACAGGGGAACTATGGCTACACCTTC.

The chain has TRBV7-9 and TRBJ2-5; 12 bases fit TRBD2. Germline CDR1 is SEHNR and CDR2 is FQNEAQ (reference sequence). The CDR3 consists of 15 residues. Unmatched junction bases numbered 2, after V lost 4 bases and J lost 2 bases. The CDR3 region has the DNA TGTGCCAGCAGCTCCGGACTAGCGGGGCAAGAGACCCAGTACTTC. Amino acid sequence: CASSSGLAGQETQYF.

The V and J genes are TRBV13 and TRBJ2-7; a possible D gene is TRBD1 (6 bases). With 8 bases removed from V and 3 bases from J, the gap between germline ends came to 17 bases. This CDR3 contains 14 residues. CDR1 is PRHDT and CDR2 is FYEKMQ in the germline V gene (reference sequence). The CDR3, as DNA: TGTGCCAGCCGGTCGCAGGGGAAAGGCTACGAGCAGTACTTC. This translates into CASRSQGKGYEQYF.

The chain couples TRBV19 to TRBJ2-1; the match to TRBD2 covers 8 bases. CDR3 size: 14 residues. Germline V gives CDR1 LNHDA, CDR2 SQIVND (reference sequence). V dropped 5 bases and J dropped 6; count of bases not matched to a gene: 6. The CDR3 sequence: CASSPLGLVNEQFF. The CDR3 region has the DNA TGTGCCAGTAGTCCCTTGGGACTAGTCAATGAGCAGTTCTTC.

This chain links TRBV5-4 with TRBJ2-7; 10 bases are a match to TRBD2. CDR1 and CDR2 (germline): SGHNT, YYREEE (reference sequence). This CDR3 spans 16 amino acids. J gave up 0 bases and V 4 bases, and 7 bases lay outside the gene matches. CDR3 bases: TGTGCCAGCAGCCAGGGGACTAGCGCGAGCTCCTACGAGCAGTACTTC. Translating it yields CASSQGTSASSYEQYF.

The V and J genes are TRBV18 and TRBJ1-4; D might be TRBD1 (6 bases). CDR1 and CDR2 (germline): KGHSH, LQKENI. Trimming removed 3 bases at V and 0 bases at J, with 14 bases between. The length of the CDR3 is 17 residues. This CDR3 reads CASSPQQGPSTNEKLFF. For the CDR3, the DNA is TGTGCCAGCTCACCTCAACAGGGCCCCTCAACTAATGAAAAACTGTTTTTT.

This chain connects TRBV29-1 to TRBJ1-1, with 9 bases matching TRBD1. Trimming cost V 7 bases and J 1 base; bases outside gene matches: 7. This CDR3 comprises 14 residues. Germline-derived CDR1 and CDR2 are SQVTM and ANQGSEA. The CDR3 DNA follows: TGCAGCGCACACAGGGGGCTGGGGAACACTGAAGCTTTCTTT. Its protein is CSAHRGLGNTEAFF. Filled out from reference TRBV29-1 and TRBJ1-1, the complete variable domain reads SAVISQKPSRDICQRGTSLTIQCQVDSQVTMMFWYRQQPGQSLTLIATANQGSEATYESGFVIDKFPISRPNLTFSTLTVSNMSPEDSSIYLCSAHRGLGNTEAFFGQGTRLTVV.

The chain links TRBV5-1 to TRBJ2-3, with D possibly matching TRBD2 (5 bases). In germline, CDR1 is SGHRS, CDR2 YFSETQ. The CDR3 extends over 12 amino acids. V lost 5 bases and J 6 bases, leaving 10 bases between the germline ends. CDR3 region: CASRDLADTQYF. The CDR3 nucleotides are TGCGCCAGCAGGGACTTGGCCGATACGCAGTATTTT. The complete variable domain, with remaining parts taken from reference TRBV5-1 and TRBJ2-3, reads KAGVTQTPRYLIKTRGQQVTLSCSPISGHRSVSWYQQTPGQGLQFLFEYFSETQRNKGNFPGRFSGRQFSNSRSEMNVSTLELGDSALYLCASRDLADTQYFGPGTRLTVL.

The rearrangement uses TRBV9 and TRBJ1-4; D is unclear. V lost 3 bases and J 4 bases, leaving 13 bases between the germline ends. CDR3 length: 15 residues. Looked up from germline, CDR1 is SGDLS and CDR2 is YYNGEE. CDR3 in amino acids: CASSGGGQFNEKLFF. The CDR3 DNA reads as TGTGCCAGCAGCGGCGGAGGGCAGTTTAATGAAAAACTGTTTTTT.

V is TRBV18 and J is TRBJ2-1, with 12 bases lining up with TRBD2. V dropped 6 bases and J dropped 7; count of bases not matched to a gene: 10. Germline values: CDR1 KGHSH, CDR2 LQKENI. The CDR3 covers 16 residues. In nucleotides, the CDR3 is TGTGCCAGCTCTCACCCTAGCGGGAGGGCCAAGAATGAGCAGTTCTTC. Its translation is CASSHPSGRAKNEQFF.

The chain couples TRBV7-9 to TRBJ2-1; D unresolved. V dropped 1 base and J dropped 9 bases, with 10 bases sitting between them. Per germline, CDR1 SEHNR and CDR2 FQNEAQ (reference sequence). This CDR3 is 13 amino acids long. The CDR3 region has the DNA TGTGCCAGCAGCTTAGATCAACTCTTTGAGCAGTTCTTC. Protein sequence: CASSLDQLFEQFF. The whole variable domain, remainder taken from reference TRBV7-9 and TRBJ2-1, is DTGVSQNPRHKITKRGQNVTFRCDPISEHNRLYWYRQTLGQGPEFLTYFQNEAQLEKSRLLSDRFSAERPKGSFSTLEIQRTEQGDSAMYLCASSLDQLFEQFFGPGTRLTVL.

DNA for the CDR3: TGCGCCAGCAGTGAGGCAGCGGGCGAGCAGTACTTC. Protein sequence: CASSEAAGEQYF. The chain links TRBV10-2 to TRBJ2-7; the D gene is possibly TRBD2 (6 bases). The CDR3 contains 12 residues. Germline CDR1 WSHSY, CDR2 SAAADI. The germline V and J ends were trimmed by 2 bases and 6 bases, with 8 bases remaining between them.

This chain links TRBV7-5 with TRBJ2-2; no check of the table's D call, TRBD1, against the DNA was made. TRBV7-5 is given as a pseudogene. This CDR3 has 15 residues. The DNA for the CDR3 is TGTGCCAGAAGCGTACAGGGTAGTTGCACCGGGGAGCTGTTTTTT. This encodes CARSVQGSCTGELFF.

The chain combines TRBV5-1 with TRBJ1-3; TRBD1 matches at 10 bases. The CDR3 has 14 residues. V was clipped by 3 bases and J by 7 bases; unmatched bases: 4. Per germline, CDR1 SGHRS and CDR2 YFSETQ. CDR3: CASSSGQGDNTIYF. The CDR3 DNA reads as TGCGCCAGCAGCTCCGGACAGGGGGACAACACCATATATTTT.

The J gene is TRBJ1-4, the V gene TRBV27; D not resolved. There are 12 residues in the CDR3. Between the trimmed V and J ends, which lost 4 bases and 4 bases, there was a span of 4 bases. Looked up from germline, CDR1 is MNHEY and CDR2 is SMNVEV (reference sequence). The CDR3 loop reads CASSSYNEKLFF. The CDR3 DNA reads TGTGCCAGCAGTTCCTATAATGAAAAACTGTTTTTT.

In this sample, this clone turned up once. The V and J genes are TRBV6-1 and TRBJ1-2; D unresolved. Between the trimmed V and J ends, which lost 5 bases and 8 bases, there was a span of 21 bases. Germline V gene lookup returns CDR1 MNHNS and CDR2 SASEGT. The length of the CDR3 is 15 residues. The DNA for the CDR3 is TGTGCCAGCAGTCGGGGTCGGGCCAGCCAAGGAGGCTACACCTTC. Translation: CASSRGRASQGGYTF.

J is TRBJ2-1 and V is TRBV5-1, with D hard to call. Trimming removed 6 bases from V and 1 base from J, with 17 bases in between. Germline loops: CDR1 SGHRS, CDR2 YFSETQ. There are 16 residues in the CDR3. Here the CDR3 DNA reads TGCGCCAGCACCTCCCTGGCGGCGACTTCCTACAATGAGCAGTTCTTC. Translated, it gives CASTSLAATSYNEQFF. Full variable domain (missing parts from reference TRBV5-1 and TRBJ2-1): KAGVTQTPRYLIKTRGQQVTLSCSPISGHRSVSWYQQTPGQGLQFLFEYFSETQRNKGNFPGRFSGRQFSNSRSEMNVSTLELGDSALYLCASTSLAATSYNEQFFGPGTRLTVL.

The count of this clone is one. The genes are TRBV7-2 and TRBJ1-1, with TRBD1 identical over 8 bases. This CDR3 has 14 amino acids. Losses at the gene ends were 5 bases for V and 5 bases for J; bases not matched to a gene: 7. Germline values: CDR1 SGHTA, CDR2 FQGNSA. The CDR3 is CASSQTTGGTEAFF. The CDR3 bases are TGTGCCAGCAGCCAAACTACAGGGGGGACTGAAGCTTTCTTT.

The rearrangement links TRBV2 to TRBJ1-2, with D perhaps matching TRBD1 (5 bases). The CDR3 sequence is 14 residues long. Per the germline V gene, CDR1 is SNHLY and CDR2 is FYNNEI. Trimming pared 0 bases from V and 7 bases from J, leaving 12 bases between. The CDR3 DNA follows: TGTGCCAGCAGTGAAGCAGGGGATTCTCTTGGCTACACCTTC. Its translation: CASSEAGDSLGYTF. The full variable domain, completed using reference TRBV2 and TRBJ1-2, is EPEVTQTPSHQVTQMGQEVILRCVPISNHLYFYWYRQILGQKVEFLVSFYNNEISEKSEIFDDQFSVERPDGSNFTLKIRSTKLEDSAMYFCASSEAGDSLGYTFGSGTRLTVV.

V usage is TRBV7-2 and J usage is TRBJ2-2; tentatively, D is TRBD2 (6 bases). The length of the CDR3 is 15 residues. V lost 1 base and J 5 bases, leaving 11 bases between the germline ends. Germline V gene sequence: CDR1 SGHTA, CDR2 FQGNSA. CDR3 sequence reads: CASSLDAGRTGELFF. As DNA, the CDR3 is TGTGCCAGCAGCTTAGACGCGGGAAGAACCGGGGAGCTGTTTTTT. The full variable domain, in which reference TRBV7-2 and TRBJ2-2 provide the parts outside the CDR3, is GAGVSQSPSNKVTEKGKDVELRCDPISGHTALYWYRQSLGQGLEFLIYFQGNSAPDKSGLPSDRFSAERTGGSVSTLTIQRTQQEDSAVYLCASSLDAGRTGELFFGEGSRLTVL.

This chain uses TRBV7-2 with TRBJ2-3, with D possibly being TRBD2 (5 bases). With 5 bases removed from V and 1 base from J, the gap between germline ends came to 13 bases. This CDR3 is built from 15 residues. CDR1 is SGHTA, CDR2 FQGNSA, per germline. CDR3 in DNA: TGTGCCAGCAGCGCGGGCACCCGGGGCACAGATACGCAGTATTTT. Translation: CASSAGTRGTDTQYF.

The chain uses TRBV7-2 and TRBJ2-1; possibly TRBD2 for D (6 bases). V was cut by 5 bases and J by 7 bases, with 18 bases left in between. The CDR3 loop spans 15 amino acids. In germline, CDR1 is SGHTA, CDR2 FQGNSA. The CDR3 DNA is TGTGCCAGCAGCCTGTGGGGGAGGAGGGAAAATGAGCAGTTCTTC. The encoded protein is CASSLWGRRENEQFF.

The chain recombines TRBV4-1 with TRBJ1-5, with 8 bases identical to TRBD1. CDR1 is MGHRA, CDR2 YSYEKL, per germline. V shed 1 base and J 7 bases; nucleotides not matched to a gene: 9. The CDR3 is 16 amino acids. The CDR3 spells CASSQGFLTGGQPQHF. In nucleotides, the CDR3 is TGCGCCAGCAGCCAAGGTTTTTTAACAGGGGGGCAGCCCCAGCATTTT.